The present TCR beta chain was sequenced within a study of human T cells and chemical hapten exposure. This clonotype has at least ten counts. TCRdb passed the RACE reads through MiXCR, listing each CDR3 protein once. The sample has tens of thousands of distinct CDR3 sequences, around 11% seen once. Time point in this sample: pre-sensitization, week 0. Treatment noted: therapeutic diphenylcyclopropenone sensitization with weekly scalp DPC. Germline CDR1 SEHNR, CDR2 FQNEAQ (reference sequence). The V end lost 1 base, the J end lost 1 base, and 10 bases lay between the germline ends. The CDR3 consists of 15 residues.

V usage is TRBV7-9 and J usage is TRBJ2-5, with D unresolved. Sample: whole blood, taken in connection with sensitization to the hapten diphenylcyclopropenone (DPC). The receptor comes from a woman aged 40 to 55 with alopecia areata. Some clones in this sample may be carry-over from other donors' samples. Written as DNA, the CDR3 is TGTGCCAGCAGCTTAGGGAAGGGTCTCCAAGAGACCCAGTACTTC. It is translated as CASSLGKGLQETQYF.